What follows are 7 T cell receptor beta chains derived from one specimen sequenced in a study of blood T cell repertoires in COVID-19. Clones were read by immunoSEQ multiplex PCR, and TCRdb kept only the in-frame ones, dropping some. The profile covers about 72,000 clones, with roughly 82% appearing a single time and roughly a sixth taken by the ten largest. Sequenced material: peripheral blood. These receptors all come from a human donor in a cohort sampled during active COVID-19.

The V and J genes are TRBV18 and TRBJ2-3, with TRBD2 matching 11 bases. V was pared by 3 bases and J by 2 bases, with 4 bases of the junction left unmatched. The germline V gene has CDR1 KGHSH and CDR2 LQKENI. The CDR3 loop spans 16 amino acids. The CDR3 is CASSPGTSGHTDTQYF. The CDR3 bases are TGTGCCAGCTCACCCGGGACTAGCGGACACACAGATACGCAGTATTTT. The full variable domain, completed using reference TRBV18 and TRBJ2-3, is NAGVMQNPRHLVRRRGQEARLRCSPMKGHSHVYWYRQLPEEGLKFMVYLQKENIIDESGMPKERFSAEFPKEGPSILRIQQVVRGDSAAYFCASSPGTSGHTDTQYFGPGTRLTVL.

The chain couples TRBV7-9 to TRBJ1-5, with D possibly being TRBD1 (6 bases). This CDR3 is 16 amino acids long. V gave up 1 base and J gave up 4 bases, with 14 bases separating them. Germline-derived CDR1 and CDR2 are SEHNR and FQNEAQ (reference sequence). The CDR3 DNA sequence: TGTGCCAGCAGCTTAGGTGGGAACAGGGAGAATCAGCCCCAGCATTTT. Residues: CASSLGGNRENQPQHF.

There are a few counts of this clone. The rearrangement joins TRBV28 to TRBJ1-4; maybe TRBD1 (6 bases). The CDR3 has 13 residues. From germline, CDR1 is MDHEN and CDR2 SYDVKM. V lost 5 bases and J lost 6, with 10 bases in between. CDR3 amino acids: CASSGSGDEKLFF. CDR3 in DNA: TGTGCCAGCAGTGGTTCAGGGGATGAAAAACTGTTTTTT. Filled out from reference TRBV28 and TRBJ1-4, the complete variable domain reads DVKVTQSSRYLVKRTGEKVFLECVQDMDHENMFWYRQDPGLGLRLIYFSYDVKMKEKGDIPEGYSVSREKKERFSLILESASTNQTSMYLCASSGSGDEKLFFGSGTQLSVL.

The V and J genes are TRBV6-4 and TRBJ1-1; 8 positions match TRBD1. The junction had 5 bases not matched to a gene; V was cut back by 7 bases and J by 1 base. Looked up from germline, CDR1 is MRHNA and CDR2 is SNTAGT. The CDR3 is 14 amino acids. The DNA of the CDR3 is TGTGCCAGCAAGAGGACAGGGCGGAACACTGAAGCTTTCTTT. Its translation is CASKRTGRNTEAFF.

The CDR3 spells CASSRRGRSTEAFF. The CDR3 region has the DNA TGTGCCAGCAGTCGGAGGGGTCGTAGCACTGAAGCTTTCTTT. The rearrangement joins TRBV5-6 to TRBJ1-1, with D perhaps TRBD1 (5 bases). The V gene's germline CDR1 is SGHDT and CDR2 YYEEEE. V lost 5 bases, J lost 4 bases, and 15 bases lay in between. The CDR3 runs to 14 residues.

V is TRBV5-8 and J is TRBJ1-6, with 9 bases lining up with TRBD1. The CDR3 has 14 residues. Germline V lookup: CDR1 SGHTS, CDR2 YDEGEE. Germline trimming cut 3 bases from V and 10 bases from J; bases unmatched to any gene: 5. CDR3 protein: CASSWRTGASPLHF. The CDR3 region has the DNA TGTGCCAGCAGCTGGCGGACAGGGGCCTCACCCCTCCACTTT.

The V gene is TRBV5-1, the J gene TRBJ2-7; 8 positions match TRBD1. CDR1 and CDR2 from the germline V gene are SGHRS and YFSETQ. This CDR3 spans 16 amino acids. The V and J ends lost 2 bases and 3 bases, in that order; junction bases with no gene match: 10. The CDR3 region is CASSLEFGQGIYEQYF. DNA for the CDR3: TGCGCCAGCAGCTTAGAATTCGGACAGGGAATCTACGAGCAGTACTTC.